This T cell receptor (beta chain) was documented in a study of blood T cells in healthy people across ages (dated by TCRdb to between 2014 and 2016). Regarding the study in general: In model experiments, template switching captured about one uniquely barcoded TCR beta cDNA molecule for every two T cells. To track age-related changes in TCR beta repertoire diversity, the study relied on deep sequencing normalized with unique cDNA molecular identifiers. To avoid experimental bias, donors of different ages were randomly spread across the sequencing lanes. The study analyzed two additional independent replicas of 1 million unique cDNA reads from the same blood draw for two donors, one aged 18 to 30 and one aged 80 or older. The donors were divided into four age groups: young (average roughly 15 years), middle-aged (about 39), aged (around 67) and long-lived (about 84). Overall study outcomes, separate from this receptor: Because the CMV infection status of the donors was unknown, age-related changes in expanded clonotypes may potentially have been confounded. Because profiling used bulk unsorted PBMCs, naive and antigen-experienced compartments could not be compared conclusively. Observed TCR beta diversity per million T cells fell roughly linearly with age, and a significant reduction was already apparent by age around 44. Observed TCR beta diversity correlated strongly with the percentage of naive T cells measured by flow cytometry. Compared with the aged group, the long-lived group had more naive CD4+ T cells, fewer expanded clones and increased TCR diversity, suggesting age selection. Estimates of total diversity based on one million sequenced T cells were considered lower bounds and underestimates.

As for this clonotype: This clone's antigen is unknown. No base quality values were provided; no much bigger clone lies one nucleotide off.

The 39 donors, aged 6 to 90 years, were systemically healthy Caucasian individuals from Russia. Each donor gave ten milliliters of peripheral blood, collected into EDTA-treated Vacutainer tubes. Ficoll-Paque density-gradient centrifugation was used to isolate PBMCs, with at least 6.5 million per sample. Trizol reagent was used to extract total RNA from PBMCs, with at least 5 micrograms per sample. The percentages of naive CD45RAhigh/CD27high T cells were determined by flow cytometry on a PBMC aliquot from every donor. To prepare the library, 5' RACE was applied. The sequencer listed for this sample is Illumina HiSeq 2500. A second PCR of about 7 to 12 cycles was performed with a sample-barcoded 5' primer and a J-beta primer mix. Each TCR beta cDNA molecule received a unique molecular identifier from a template-switch 5' adaptor carrying 12 random nucleotides. Each sample yielded at least 3 million CDR3-containing paired-end reads. The Mint cDNA synthesis kit, primed by a TRBC-specific oligonucleotide, was used to synthesize first-strand cDNA from all RNA. After uracil-DNA glycosylase treatment, a first 18-cycle PCR used universal primers M1SS and BC2_uni_R on all cDNA. From the authors' description of their analysis: Normalization of each sample was performed by random selection of 1 million high-quality reads, each carrying a distinct molecular identifier. Reads with shared molecular identifiers were discarded instead of being binned into consensus sequences. MiTCR, run with a Q25 quality threshold and the strictest error-elimination algorithm, handled CDR3 identification, clonotype clustering and error correction. A nonparametric unseen species model with Euler transformation was used to estimate lower-bound total TCR beta diversity. TCRdb's own reprocessing of the public reads used fastp at Q25 and MiXCR and kept productive beta chains. Duplicate CDR3 protein sequences are folded into a single record with the most common DNA and genes. None of the V and J calls come from the authors' own analysis; TCRdb made them. The sample table contains approximately 690,000 distinct CDR3 sequences; only one count was recorded for 58% of them. The top ten clonotypes cover over 30% of the sample.

The specimen was blood. The origin of this receptor is a man aged 55 to 70 in good health.

The CDR3 protein is CASSEMAKPYEQYF. The DNA reads TGTGCCAGCAGCGAAATGGCGAAGCCCTACGAGCAGTACTTC. The chain employs TRBV2 and TRBJ2-7; the D gene assignment is ambiguous. V and J are truncated by 6 bases and 2 bases respectively, leaving an intervening sequence of 14 bases. In the germline V gene, CDR1 corresponds to SNHLY and CDR2 to FYNNEI. From the cysteine up to the phenylalanine, the CDR3 has a length of 14 residues. Only the CDR3 part of the read is kept: 42 bases, read in frame from the first base. Here the CDR3 is joined to the reference TRBV2 and TRBJ2-7 genes, and the full variable domain is: EPEVTQTPSHQVTQMGQEVILRCVPISNHLYFYWYRQILGQKVEFLVSFYNNEISEKSEIFDDQFSVERPDGSNFTLKIRSTKLEDSAMYFCASSEMAKPYEQYFGPGTRLTVT.